These 5 T cell receptor beta chains came from one sample sequenced in a study of T-cell memory formation after mild COVID-19. TCRdb recomputed calls from the 5' RACE reads with MiXCR, one row per CDR3 protein. The sample records about 140,000 distinct CDR3 sequences, 14% to 15% being singletons. Source material: PBMCs or a T cell subset sorted from them (not recorded which). The receptors were sampled from an adult woman who had mild COVID-19 (a few samples of this study predate the infection). Cell type and time point are not known.

This clonotype was observed a few times. V gene TRBV4-2 combines with J gene TRBJ2-2, with D maybe TRBD1 (7 bases). This CDR3 is 16 amino acids long. V was trimmed by 0 bases and J by 3 bases, leaving 11 bases between them. In germline, CDR1 is LGHNA, CDR2 YNFKEQ. As DNA, the CDR3 is TGTGCCAGCAGCCAAGAGGCAGGGGGGTACACCGGGGAGCTGTTTTTT. As protein: CASSQEAGGYTGELFF.

This clonotype was seen more than once but under ten times. V is TRBV4-3 and J is TRBJ2-5, with TRBD1 matching 11 bases. Trimming cost V 2 bases and J 4 bases; bases outside gene matches: 3. Per the germline V gene, CDR1 is LGHNA and CDR2 is YSLEER. This CDR3 contains 15 residues. CDR3 region: CASSQRDRGGETQYF. CDR3 DNA sequence: TGCGCCAGCAGCCAACGGGACAGGGGGGGAGAGACCCAGTACTTC.

This clonotype was observed a handful of times. V is TRBV20-1 and J is TRBJ2-7; a possible D gene is TRBD2 (6 bases). Germline CDR1 is DFQATT and CDR2 is SNEGSKA (reference sequence). The length of the CDR3 is 13 residues. DNA for the CDR3: TGCAGCGCCTTAGCGGAGATCTCCTACGAGCAGTACTTC. This translates into CSALAEISYEQYF.

This clonotype occurred a few times. The V call is TRBV12-3 or TRBV12-4, the J call TRBJ2-5; D is undetermined. The CDR3 extends over 13 amino acids. Trimming left V 3 bases short and J 5 bases short, with 10 bases between. CDR3 amino acids: CASSFGSGETQYF. In nucleotides, the CDR3 is TGTGCCAGCAGTTTTGGAAGTGGGGAGACCCAGTACTTC.

The chain recombines TRBV20-1 with TRBJ2-7, with D tentatively TRBD1 or TRBD2 (7 bases each). Germline loops: CDR1 DFQATT, CDR2 SNEGSKA (reference sequence). V was clipped by 0 bases and J by 3 bases, with 15 bases between them. This CDR3 is built from 15 residues. CDR3 sequence (DNA): TGCAGTGCTAGAGATCACCAGGGGGAGGGCTACGAGCAGTACTTC. It codes for CSARDHQGEGYEQYF.